The subject of this entry is one TCR beta chain. This record comes from a study of T cell changes during pregnancy in multiple sclerosis. CDR1 is LNHDA and CDR2 is SQIVND in the germline V gene (reference sequence). After removal of 4 bases from V and 2 bases from J, the junction contained 7 bases not matched to a gene. The CDR3 loop spans 16 amino acids. The protocol was immunoSEQ multiplex PCR, while the TCRdb copy is restricted to in-frame clones and leaves out a portion. The sample gives about 51,000 clones, about 92% of which show up once; approximately 0.61% is in the top ten. Sequencing was performed on CD4+ T cells from peripheral blood mononuclear cells, taken in the third trimester of pregnancy. This chain joins TRBV19 and TRBJ2-5, with 10 bases identical to TRBD2. The clonotype originates from a female donor with multiple sclerosis, enrolled in a pregnancy study. In DNA form, the CDR3 reads TGTGCCAGTAGTAGGCGACTAGCGGGCCGACAAGAGACCCAGTACTTC. Its translation is CASSRRLAGRQETQYF.